Presented here are 29 T cell receptor beta chains from one specimen sequenced in a study of cytomegalovirus exposure and HLA in healthy donors. A multiplex PCR was run with 60 Vbeta primers and 13 Jbeta primers. The data were produced by immunoSEQ multiplex PCR, yet TCRdb's version contains in-frame clones alone and is incomplete. This sample has 200,000 to 250,000 clones, with approximately 88% found just once. Input material: PBMCs. These receptors came from a boy aged 2 to 10 in good health and CMV-seronegative.

This chain links TRBV7-9 with TRBJ2-1; unclear D gene. Trimming cost V 5 bases and J 5 bases, with 4 bases left between them. This CDR3 has 11 residues. Germline CDR1 and CDR2: SEHNR and FQNEAQ (reference sequence). The CDR3 sequence is CASSLHNEQFF. CDR3 sequence (DNA): TGTGCCAGCAGCCTACACAATGAGCAGTTCTTC.

This rearrangement joins TRBV19 to TRBJ2-1, with a possible D match to TRBD2 (5 bases). V was pared by 3 bases and J by 7 bases, with 13 bases between. Germline lookup yields CDR1 LNHDA and CDR2 SQIVND (reference sequence). The length of the CDR3 is 14 residues. The CDR3 region has the DNA TGTGCCAGTAGTATGGAGACGGGGTGGAATGAGCAGTTCTTC. This sequence encodes CASSMETGWNEQFF. Looking up the rest from reference TRBV19 and TRBJ2-1 gives the full variable domain: DGGITQSPKYLFRKEGQNVTLSCEQNLNHDAMYWYRQDPGQGLRLIYYSQIVNDFQKGDIAEGYSVSREKKESFPLTVTSAQKNPTAFYLCASSMETGWNEQFFGPGTRLTVL.

This clone was counted only a few times. In nucleotides, the CDR3 is TGTGCCAGCAGCGATAGCGGGGGGGCTTACGAGCAGTACTTC. This encodes CASSDSGGAYEQYF. The chain recombines TRBV13 with TRBJ2-7; TRBD2 aligns across 11 bases. The CDR3 covers 14 residues. CDR1 PRHDT and CDR2 FYEKMQ come from the germline V gene (reference sequence). V lost 5 bases to trimming and J lost 4 bases; unmatched junction nucleotides: 4.

This clone came up once. The chain carries TRBV30 and TRBJ1-1; 10 bases are shared with TRBD1. The CDR3 extends over 14 amino acids. CDR1 is GTSNPN and CDR2 is SVGIG in the germline V gene (reference sequence). The J segment lost 6 bases and the V segment lost 3 bases, leaving 7 bases of the junction unmatched. CDR3 sequence: CAWSARDRGSEAFF. CDR3 nucleotide sequence: TGTGCCTGGAGCGCCCGGGACAGGGGTTCTGAAGCTTTCTTT.

Concerning this clone: An end of the junction does not agree with germline; a read error may underlie this. V and J are TRBV5-1 and TRBJ1-1, with D unresolved. Germline V gene lookup returns CDR1 SGHRS and CDR2 YFSETQ. The CDR3 totals 10 residues. CDR3 protein: CYLRGTEAFF. The DNA for the CDR3 is TGTTATCTCCGGGGCACTGAAGCTTTCTTT.

This clone has more than one count but fewer than ten. The gene calls are TRBV21-1 and TRBJ1-4; the tabulated D call, TRBD1, remains unverified against the DNA. TRBV21-1 corresponds to a pseudogene. The CDR3 sequence is 13 residues long. CDR3 DNA sequence: TGTGCCAGCCTGGTACAGGTTAATGAAAAACTGTTTTTT. Translated, it gives CASLVQVNEKLFF.

This clone has only a few counts. The chain links TRBV6-5 to TRBJ1-6; the D is unclear. This CDR3 is 13 amino acids long. CDR1 is MNHEY and CDR2 is SVGAGI in the germline V gene. Trimming pared 6 bases from V and 7 bases from J, leaving 10 bases between. The CDR3 is CASRPPGNSPLHF. CDR3 nucleotides: TGTGCCAGCAGACCCCCGGGAAATTCACCCCTCCACTTT.

The chain is built from TRBV19 and TRBJ1-4, with D tentatively TRBD1 (5 bases). Trimming removed 9 bases from V and 8 bases from J, with 13 bases in between. Germline V gene lookup returns CDR1 LNHDA and CDR2 SQIVND (reference sequence). This CDR3 is built from 12 residues. CDR3 DNA: TGTGCCAGCCGATCAGGGCGGGAAAAACTGTTTTTT. As protein: CASRSGREKLFF.

This clone was detected once. The chain employs TRBV10-3 and TRBJ2-5; TRBD2 matches at 14 bases. Germline values: CDR1 ENHRY, CDR2 SYGVKD. The CDR3 spans 15 residues. After removal of 10 bases from V and 4 bases from J, the junction contained 8 bases not matched to a gene. In DNA, the CDR3 is TGTGCCACCGCGACTAGCGGGAGGGAAGGAGAGACCCAGTACTTC. Its translation is CATATSGREGETQYF.

This chain uses TRBV11-3 with TRBJ2-7, with 7 bases that match TRBD2. The J segment lost 4 bases and the V segment lost 6 bases, leaving 6 bases of the junction unmatched. The length of the CDR3 is 13 residues. In germline, CDR1 is SGHNT, CDR2 YENEEA. Written as DNA, the CDR3 is TGTGCCAGCAGTCGACCGGGGGGTTACGAGCAGTACTTC. It encodes CASSRPGGYEQYF.

This sequence joins TRBV5-1 and TRBJ2-1; 10 nucleotides align to TRBD2. Trimming cost V 0 bases and J 5 bases; bases outside gene matches: 11. This CDR3 has 18 amino acids. Germline V gene data show CDR1 as SGHRS and CDR2 as YFSETQ. The DNA of the CDR3 is TGCGCCAGCAGCTTGGTAATACTAGCGGGGTATAAGGACAATGAGCAGTTCTTC. Encoded protein: CASSLVILAGYKDNEQFF.

V and J are TRBV9 and TRBJ1-1; 9 bases line up with TRBD1. Trimming at V came to 3 bases and at J to 1 base, leaving 16 bases not matched to a gene. Per the germline V gene, CDR1 is SGDLS and CDR2 is YYNGEE. The CDR3 runs 19 residues. The CDR3 nucleotides read TGTGCCAGCAGCGACCCGAAACAGGGGGCAGAACATGGGAACACTGAAGCTTTCTTT. Amino acids: CASSDPKQGAEHGNTEAFF. Variable domain in full (rest from reference TRBV9 and TRBJ1-1): DSGVTQTPKHLITATGQRVTLRCSPRSGDLSVYWYQQSLDQGLQFLIQYYNGEERAKGNILERFSAQQFPDLHSELNLSSLELGDSALYFCASSDPKQGAEHGNTEAFFGQGTRLTVV.

The chain has TRBV21-1 and TRBJ2-5; the table's TRBD2 call for D was not verified on the DNA. TRBV21-1 is tagged as a pseudogene. The CDR3 has 18 amino acids. CDR3 nucleotides: TGTGCCAGCAGCAAGACGGGACTAGCGGGTTTTGGGCAAGAGACCCAGTACTTC. The encoded protein is CASSKTGLAGFGQETQYF.

DNA of the CDR3: TGTGCCAGCAGCCAAGATGCGAGCTCCTATAATTCACCCCTCCACTTT. This codes for CASSQDASSYNSPLHF. The chain carries TRBV4-2 and TRBJ1-6; D not certain. Germline loops: CDR1 LGHNA, CDR2 YNFKEQ. Trimming removed 0 bases from V and 0 bases from J, with 6 bases in between. This CDR3 is built from 16 residues.

The chain couples TRBV10-3 to TRBJ2-7; 8 bases are shared with TRBD1. The germline CDR1 and CDR2 sequences are ENHRY and SYGVKD. The CDR3 has 13 residues. With 4 bases clipped from V and 3 bases from J, the junction kept 2 bases outside the gene matches. The CDR3 sequence is CAISGGTGYEQYF. DNA for the CDR3: TGTGCCATCAGTGGGGGGACAGGCTACGAGCAGTACTTC.

V and J are TRBV29-1 and TRBJ2-7; possibly TRBD1 for D (6 bases). Germline CDR1 is SQVTM and CDR2 is ANQGSEA. The CDR3 extends over 12 amino acids. Between the trimmed V and J ends, which lost 6 bases and 4 bases, there was a span of 13 bases. In nucleotides, the CDR3 is TGCAGCGTCTTGGACAGCTGGTACGAGCAGTACTTC. This codes for CSVLDSWYEQYF.

Note on this clone: At the DNA level, this CDR3 is encoded by other sequences in the same sample as well. The rearrangement uses TRBV7-9 and TRBJ1-1, with no clear D. The CDR3 has 13 amino acids. Deletions cut 3 bases from V and 1 base from J, with 6 bases between. CDR1 is SEHNR, CDR2 FQNEAQ, per germline (reference sequence). The CDR3 sequence: CASSFPGNTEAFF. The CDR3 region has the DNA TGTGCCAGCAGCTTTCCAGGGAACACTGAAGCTTTCTTT.

The genes are TRBV11-2 and TRBJ2-1; TRBD2 aligns across 11 bases. This CDR3 has 15 amino acids. Germline CDR1 and CDR2: SGHAT and FQNNGV. V gave up 1 base and J gave up 8 bases; unmatched junction bases: 4. The CDR3 DNA follows: TGTGCCAGCAGCTTAGTTAGCGGGGGGGCTTATGAGCAGTTCTTC. Translated: CASSLVSGGAYEQFF.

Remarks on this clone: The sample has other DNA sequences that encode this CDR3 too. The gene calls are TRBV2 and TRBJ1-1, with 8 bases that match TRBD1. The junction had 4 bases not matched to a gene; V was cut back by 6 bases and J by 4 bases. The CDR3 length is 13 residues. Germline loops: CDR1 SNHLY, CDR2 FYNNEI. CDR3 amino acids: CASRDDRGTEAFF. In DNA form, the CDR3 reads TGTGCCAGCAGGGACGACAGGGGCACTGAAGCTTTCTTT. Looking up the rest from reference TRBV2 and TRBJ1-1 gives the full variable domain: EPEVTQTPSHQVTQMGQEVILRCVPISNHLYFYWYRQILGQKVEFLVSFYNNEISEKSEIFDDQFSVERPDGSNFTLKIRSTKLEDSAMYFCASRDDRGTEAFFGQGTRLTVV.

The chain uses TRBV5-1 and TRBJ2-2; D remains ambiguous. Germline values: CDR1 SGHRS, CDR2 YFSETQ. The ends were cut back, 0 bases at V and 6 bases at J, with 9 bases in the middle. The CDR3 extends over 14 amino acids. CDR3 in amino acids: CASSLDGRAGELFF. The DNA of the CDR3 is TGCGCCAGCAGCTTGGACGGTCGGGCCGGGGAGCTGTTTTTT. Full variable domain (rest looked up from reference TRBV5-1 and TRBJ2-2): KAGVTQTPRYLIKTRGQQVTLSCSPISGHRSVSWYQQTPGQGLQFLFEYFSETQRNKGNFPGRFSGRQFSNSRSEMNVSTLELGDSALYLCASSLDGRAGELFFGEGSRLTVL.

The CDR3 nucleotides are TGTGCCAGCAGCTCAGGGACTAGCGGATACAATGAGCAGTTCTTC. It specifies CASSSGTSGYNEQFF. The chain combines TRBV27 with TRBJ2-1; TRBD2 aligns across 11 bases. J was trimmed by 4 bases and V by 6 bases; bases with no gene match: 5. The germline CDR1 and CDR2 sequences are MNHEY and SMNVEV (reference sequence). The CDR3 length is 15 residues.

This clone has more than one count but fewer than ten. The CDR3 nucleotides read TGCGCCAGCAGCTTGATGACTAGCGGGTTTACCGAGCAGTACTTC. Its translation is CASSLMTSGFTEQYF. V is TRBV5-1 and J is TRBJ2-7, with TRBD2 identical over 10 bases. The CDR3 spans 15 residues. CDR1 and CDR2 from the germline V gene are SGHRS and YFSETQ. V lost 1 base, J lost 6 bases, and 7 bases stayed unmatched.

This rearrangement joins TRBV4-2 to TRBJ1-3, with 8 bases matching TRBD1. Germline loops: CDR1 LGHNA, CDR2 YNFKEQ. V gave up 2 bases and J gave up 0 bases; unmatched junction bases: 9. The CDR3 contains 18 residues. The CDR3 sequence: CASSQPGQGPSSGNTIYF. DNA for the CDR3: TGTGCCAGCAGCCAACCCGGACAGGGTCCCAGCTCTGGAAACACCATATATTTT.

V and J are TRBV25-1 and TRBJ2-2; D is uncertain. In germline, CDR1 is MGHDK, CDR2 SYGVNS. CDR3 length: 15 amino acids. Trimming removed 6 bases from V and 6 bases from J, with 17 bases in between. The CDR3 DNA reads as TGTGCCAGCAGCCAATCTTATTTTGCGGCCGGGGAGCTGTTTTTT. It encodes CASSQSYFAAGELFF.

This chain's CDR3 is CASSYSKNRGDEQFF. The CDR3 bases are TGTGCCAGCAGTTACTCAAAAAACCGGGGAGATGAGCAGTTCTTC. The J gene is TRBJ2-1, the V gene TRBV6-5, with D perhaps TRBD2 (5 bases). Germline V CDR1 and CDR2: MNHEY, SVGAGI. V dropped 0 bases and J dropped 8 bases, with 14 bases sitting between them. This CDR3 has 15 amino acids.

As to this clone: Other DNA variants within this sample encode the same CDR3. The J gene is TRBJ2-1, the V gene TRBV11-2; D is perhaps TRBD1 (5 bases). Trimming pared 5 bases from V and 4 bases from J, leaving 18 bases between. Germline CDR1 is SGHAT and CDR2 is FQNNGV. The CDR3 has 16 residues. CDR3 sequence (DNA): TGTGCCAGCAGCCCAACAGGTAGAGCCCTTTACAATGAGCAGTTCTTC. This encodes CASSPTGRALYNEQFF.

The chain uses TRBV15 and TRBJ2-3, with a possible D match to TRBD2 (6 bases). Germline V gene sequence: CDR1 LNHNV, CDR2 YYDKDF (reference sequence). This CDR3 spans 16 amino acids. The V gene lost 7 bases and the J gene lost 1 base, with 18 bases spanning the gap. This chain's CDR3 is CATNWGDGGRTDTQYF. As DNA, the CDR3 is TGTGCCACCAACTGGGGGGATGGTGGGCGCACAGATACGCAGTATTTT. The full variable domain, rest sourced from reference TRBV15 and TRBJ2-3, is DAMVIQNPRYQVTQFGKPVTLSCSQTLNHNVMYWYQQKSSQAPKLLFHYYDKDFNNEADTPDNFQSRRPNTSFCFLDIRSPGLGDTAMYLCATNWGDGGRTDTQYFGPGTRLTVL.

This clone was detected only once. The V and J genes are TRBV5-8 and TRBJ2-5; the D is unclear. The J call could be wrong; TRBJ2-7 is a better fit for the DNA end. Germline CDR1 and CDR2: SGHTS and YDEGEE. CDR3 length: 14 residues. The CDR3 region has the DNA TGTGCCAGCAGCTTAGACATTTCTCCCTACGAGCAGTACTTC. Translating gives CASSLDISPYEQYF.

This sequence joins TRBV5-1 and TRBJ2-1, with TRBD2 matching 8 bases. With V trimmed by 1 base and J by 5 bases, 8 bases remained unmatched. The CDR3 is 16 residues long. CDR1 is SGHRS and CDR2 is YFSETQ in the germline V gene. CDR3 residues: CASSLTGTRGNNEQFF. As DNA, the CDR3 is TGCGCCAGCAGCTTGACCGGGACTAGGGGGAACAATGAGCAGTTCTTC.